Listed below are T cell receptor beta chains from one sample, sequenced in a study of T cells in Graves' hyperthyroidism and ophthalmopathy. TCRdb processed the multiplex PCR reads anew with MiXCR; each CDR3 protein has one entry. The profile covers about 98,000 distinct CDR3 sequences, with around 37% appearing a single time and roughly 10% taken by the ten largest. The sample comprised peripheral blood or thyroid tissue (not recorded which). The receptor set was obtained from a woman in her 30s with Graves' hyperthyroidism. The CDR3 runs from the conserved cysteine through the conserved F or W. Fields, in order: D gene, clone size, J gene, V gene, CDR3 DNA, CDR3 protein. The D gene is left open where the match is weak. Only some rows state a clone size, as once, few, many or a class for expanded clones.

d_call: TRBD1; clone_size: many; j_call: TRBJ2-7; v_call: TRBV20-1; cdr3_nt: TGCAGTGCTAGAGATGGTTGGGGGACAGCATACGAGCAGTACTTC; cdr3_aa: CSARDGWGTAYEQYF
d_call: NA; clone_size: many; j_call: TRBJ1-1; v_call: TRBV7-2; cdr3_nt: TGTGCCAGCAGCTTCTGGGAAAGGCTGAACACTGAAGCTTTCTTT; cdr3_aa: CASSFWERLNTEAFF
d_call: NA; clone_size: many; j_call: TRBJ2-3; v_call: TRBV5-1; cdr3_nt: TGCGCCAGCAGCTTGGGTGGGAGAGTCTCAGATACGCAGTATTTT; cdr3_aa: CASSLGGRVSDTQYF
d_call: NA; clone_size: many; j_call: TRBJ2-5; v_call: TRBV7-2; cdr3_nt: TGTGCCAGCAGCTCGGACGCAGAGACCCAGTACTTC; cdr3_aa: CASSSDAETQYF
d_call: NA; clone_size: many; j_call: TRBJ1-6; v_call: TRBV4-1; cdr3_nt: TGCGCCAGCAGCCAAGATAGAGGCATCCCCCTCCACTTT; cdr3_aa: CASSQDRGIPLHF
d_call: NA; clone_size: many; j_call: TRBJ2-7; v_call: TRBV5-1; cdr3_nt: TGCGCCAGCAGCTTTAGACCCAACGAGCAGTACTTC; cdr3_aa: CASSFRPNEQYF
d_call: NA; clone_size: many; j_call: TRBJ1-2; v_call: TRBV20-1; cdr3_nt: TGCAGTGCTAGAGATTATTACAGGGACGTGGCTGGCTACACCTTC; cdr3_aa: CSARDYYRDVAGYTF
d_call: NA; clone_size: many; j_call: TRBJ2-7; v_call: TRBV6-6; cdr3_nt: TGTGCCAGCAGCCTCTCCCTTCGGAAGAAGTACTTC; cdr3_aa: CASSLSLRKKYF
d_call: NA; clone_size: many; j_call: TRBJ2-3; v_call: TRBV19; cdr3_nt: TGTGCCAGTAGTTGGAGGGCAGGCACAGATACGCAGTATTTT; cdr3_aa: CASSWRAGTDTQYF
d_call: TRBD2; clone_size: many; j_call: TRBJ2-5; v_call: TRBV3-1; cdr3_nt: TGTGCCAGCAGCCAAGATCTACTAGCGGGAAGGGAGACCCAGTACTTC; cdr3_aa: CASSQDLLAGRETQYF
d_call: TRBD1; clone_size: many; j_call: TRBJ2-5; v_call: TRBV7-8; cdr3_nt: TGTGCCAGCAGTCCCGGACAGGCGACTCAAGAGACCCAGTACTTC; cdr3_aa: CASSPGQATQETQYF
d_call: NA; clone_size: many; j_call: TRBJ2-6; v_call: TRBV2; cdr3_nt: TGTGCCAGCAGTCTAGACTCTGGGGCCAACGTCCTGACTTTC; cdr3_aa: CASSLDSGANVLTF
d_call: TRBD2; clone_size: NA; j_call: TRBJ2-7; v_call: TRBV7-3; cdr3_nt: TGTGCCAGCAGCCCCGGACTAGCGGGAGAAGAGCAGTACTTC; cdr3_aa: CASSPGLAGEEQYF
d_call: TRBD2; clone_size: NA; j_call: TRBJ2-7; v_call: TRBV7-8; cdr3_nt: TGTGCCAGCAGCCAAGAGGTCGTAGATAGCGGGAGACCGGCCTACGAGCAGTACTTC; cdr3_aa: CASSQEVVDSGRPAYEQYF
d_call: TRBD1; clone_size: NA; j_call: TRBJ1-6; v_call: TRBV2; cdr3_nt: TGTGCCCGAGGACAGGGAGCCTCCCTCCACTTT; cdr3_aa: CARGQGASLHF
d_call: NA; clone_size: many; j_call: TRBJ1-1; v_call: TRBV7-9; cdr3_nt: TGTGCCAGCAGCTTGCAGGGATTCACTGAAGCTTTCTTT; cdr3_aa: CASSLQGFTEAFF
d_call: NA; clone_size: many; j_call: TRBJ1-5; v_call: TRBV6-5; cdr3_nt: TGTGCCAGCAGCACAGGGTCCCTTGGCAATCAGCCCCAGCATTTT; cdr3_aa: CASSTGSLGNQPQHF
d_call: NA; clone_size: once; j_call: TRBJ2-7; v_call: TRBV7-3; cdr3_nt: TGTGCCAGCAGCCCGGGCCATTACGGGCAGTACTTC; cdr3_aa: CASSPGHYGQYF
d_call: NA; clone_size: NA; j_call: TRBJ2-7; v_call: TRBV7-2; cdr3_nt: TGTGCCAGCAGCTTCTTAGCGGAAGCCCGGGGCGAGCAGTACTTC; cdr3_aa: CASSFLAEARGEQYF
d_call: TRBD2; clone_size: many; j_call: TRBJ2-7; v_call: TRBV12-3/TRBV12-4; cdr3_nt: TGTGCCAGCAGTCCGACTAGCGGGGTACTTTCCTACGAGCAGTACTTC; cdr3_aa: CASSPTSGVLSYEQYF
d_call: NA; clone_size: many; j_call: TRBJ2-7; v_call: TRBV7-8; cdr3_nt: TGTGCCAGCAGTCTGAGTGGTCCCTTCTACGAGCAGTACTTC; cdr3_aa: CASSLSGPFYEQYF
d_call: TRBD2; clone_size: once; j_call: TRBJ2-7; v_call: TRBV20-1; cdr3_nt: TGCAGTGCTAGTGCATCTAGCGGGCTAGCCTACGAGCAGTACTTC; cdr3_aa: CSASASSGLAYEQYF
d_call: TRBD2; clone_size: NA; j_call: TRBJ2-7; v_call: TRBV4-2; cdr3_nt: TGTGCCAGCAGCCGACCGACCTTAGCGGGAGGCTCCTACGGGCAGTACTTC; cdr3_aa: CASSRPTLAGGSYGQYF
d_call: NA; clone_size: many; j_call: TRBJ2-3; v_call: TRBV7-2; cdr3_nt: TGTGCCAGCAGCTCCTGGGACACGAACTCGGATACGCAGTATTTT; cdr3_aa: CASSSWDTNSDTQYF
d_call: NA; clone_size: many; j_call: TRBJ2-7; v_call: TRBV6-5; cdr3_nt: TGTGCCAGCAGTTACTCGGCAGGGGTCGAGCAGTACTTC; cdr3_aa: CASSYSAGVEQYF
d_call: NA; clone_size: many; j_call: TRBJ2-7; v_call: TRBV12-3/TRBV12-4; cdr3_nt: TGTGCCAGCAGGGGGGGGCTCTACGAGCAGTACTTC; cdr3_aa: CASRGGLYEQYF
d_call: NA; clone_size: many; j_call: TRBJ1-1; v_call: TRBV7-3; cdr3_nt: TGTGCCAGCAGCTTAATGGTGAACACTGAAGCTTTCTTT; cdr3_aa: CASSLMVNTEAFF
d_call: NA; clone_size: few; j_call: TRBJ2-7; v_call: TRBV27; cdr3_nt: TGTGCCAGCAGTTTAATCGGAATATCCTACGAGCAGTACTTC; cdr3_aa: CASSLIGISYEQYF
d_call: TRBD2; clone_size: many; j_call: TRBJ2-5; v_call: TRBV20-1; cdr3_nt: TGCAGTGTTCAGAGCGGGGGAGAAGAGACCCAGTACTTC; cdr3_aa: CSVQSGGEETQYF
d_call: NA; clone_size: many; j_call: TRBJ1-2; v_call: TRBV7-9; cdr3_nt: TGTGCCAGCAGCTTAGTTTTACAGAGTAACTATGGCTACACCTTC; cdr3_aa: CASSLVLQSNYGYTF
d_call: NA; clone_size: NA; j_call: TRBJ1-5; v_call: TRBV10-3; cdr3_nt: TGTGCCATCAGTGAGCCCCAGCATTTT; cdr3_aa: CAISEPQHF
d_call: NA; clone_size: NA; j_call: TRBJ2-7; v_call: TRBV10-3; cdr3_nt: TGTGCCATCAGTGAGCCAGTCCTATCGCTGGGTCCTAATCTGTACTTC; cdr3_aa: CAISEPVLSLGPNLYF
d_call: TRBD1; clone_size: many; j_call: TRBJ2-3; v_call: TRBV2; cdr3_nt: TGTGCCAGCAGTGAAGGGGCGGACAGGACAGATACGCAGTATTTT; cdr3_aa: CASSEGADRTDTQYF
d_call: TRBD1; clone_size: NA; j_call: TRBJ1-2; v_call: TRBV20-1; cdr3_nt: TGCAGTGCTAGTCCCGGGACAGGGGGCTATGGCTACACCTTC; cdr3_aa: CSASPGTGGYGYTF
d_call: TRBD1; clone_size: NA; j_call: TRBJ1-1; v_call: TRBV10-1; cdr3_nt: TGCGCCAGCAGTGGGGAGTTCGGCAGGGGGCGTGGCACTGAAGCTCTCTTT; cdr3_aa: CASSGEFGRGRGTEALF
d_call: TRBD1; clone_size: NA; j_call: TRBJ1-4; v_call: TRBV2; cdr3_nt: TGTGCCAGCAGTGTCGGGACAGTCGACGAAAAACTGTTTTTT; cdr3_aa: CASSVGTVDEKLFF
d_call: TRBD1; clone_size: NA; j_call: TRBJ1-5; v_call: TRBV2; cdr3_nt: TGTGCCAGCGTACTACCGGGACAGGGGAGGGTAAGCAATCAGCCCCAGCATTTT; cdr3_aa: CASVLPGQGRVSNQPQHF
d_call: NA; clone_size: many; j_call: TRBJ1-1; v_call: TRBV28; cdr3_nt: TGTGCCAGCAGTTTCTCCAGATGGACTGAAGCTTTCTTT; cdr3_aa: CASSFSRWTEAFF
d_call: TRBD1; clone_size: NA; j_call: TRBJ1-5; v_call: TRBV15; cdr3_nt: TGTGCCACCAGCAGCAAGGGGGCCGGGCAGCCCCAGCATTTT; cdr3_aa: CATSSKGAGQPQHF
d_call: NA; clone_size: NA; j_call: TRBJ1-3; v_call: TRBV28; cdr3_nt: TGTGCCAGCAATCGACAGTCCCTCTCTAGAAACACCATATATTTT; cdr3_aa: CASNRQSLSRNTIYF
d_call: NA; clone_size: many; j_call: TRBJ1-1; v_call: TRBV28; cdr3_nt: TGTGCCAGCAGTCTGACGAACCTAGGCACTGAAGCTTTCTTT; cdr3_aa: CASSLTNLGTEAFF
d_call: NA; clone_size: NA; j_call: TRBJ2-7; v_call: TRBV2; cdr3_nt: TGTGCCAGCAGTTCACCGGGACGTGCTACCTACGAGCAGTACTTC; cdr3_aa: CASSSPGRATYEQYF
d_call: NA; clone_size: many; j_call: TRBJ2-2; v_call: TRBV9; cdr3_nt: TGTGCCAGCAGCGTCGGGACAAGAAACACCGGGGAGCTGTTTTTT; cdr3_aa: CASSVGTRNTGELFF
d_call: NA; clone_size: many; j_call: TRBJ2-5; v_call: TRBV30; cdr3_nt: TGTGCCTGGCGCGCGGGATTCGAGACCCAGTACTTC; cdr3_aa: CAWRAGFETQYF
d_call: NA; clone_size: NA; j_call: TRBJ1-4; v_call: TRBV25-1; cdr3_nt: TGTGCTAAAGCAGGGGCGAATGAAAAACTGTTTTTT; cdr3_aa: CAKAGANEKLFF
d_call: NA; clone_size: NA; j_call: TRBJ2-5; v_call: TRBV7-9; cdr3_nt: NA; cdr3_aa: CASSIYLCSAGTSGIGTQYF
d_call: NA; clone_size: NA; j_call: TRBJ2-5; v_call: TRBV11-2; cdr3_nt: TGTGCCAGCCTCCCCGCACCGCGGGAGACCCAGTACTTC; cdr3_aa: CASLPAPRETQYF
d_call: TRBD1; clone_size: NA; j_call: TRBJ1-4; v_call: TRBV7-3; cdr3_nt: TGTGCCAGCAGCTTGGGACAGGATAATGAAAAACTGTTTTTT; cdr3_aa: CASSLGQDNEKLFF
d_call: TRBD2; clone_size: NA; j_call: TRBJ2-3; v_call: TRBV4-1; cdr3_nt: TGCGCCAGCAGCTACAAGCCGGGACTAGCGGGAGCCCGAGTAGGAGATACGCAGTATTTT; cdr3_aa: CASSYKPGLAGARVGDTQYF
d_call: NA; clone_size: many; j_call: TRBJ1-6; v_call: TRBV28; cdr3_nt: TGTGCCAGCAAGGGGGGCTTAACCCTCCACTTT; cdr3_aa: CASKGGLTLHF
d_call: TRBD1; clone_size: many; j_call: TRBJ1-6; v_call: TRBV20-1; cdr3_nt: TGCAGTGCGACAACAGGGGGCGAATCACCCCTCCACTTT; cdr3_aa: CSATTGGESPLHF
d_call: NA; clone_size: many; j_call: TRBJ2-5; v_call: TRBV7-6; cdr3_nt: TGTGCCAGCAGCTTAGCTGCTAGCGTCAGAGAGACCCAGTACTTC; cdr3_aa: CASSLAASVRETQYF
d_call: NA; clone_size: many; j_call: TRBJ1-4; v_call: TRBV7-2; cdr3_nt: TGTGCCAGCAGCCCTCAGGGTATGCCTAATGAAAAACTGTTTTTT; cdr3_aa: CASSPQGMPNEKLFF
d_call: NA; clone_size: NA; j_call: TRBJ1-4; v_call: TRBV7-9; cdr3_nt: TGTGCCAGCAGCACTAGGGTTTTCCGTGGGAAGAATGAAAAACTGTTTTTT; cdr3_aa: CASSTRVFRGKNEKLFF
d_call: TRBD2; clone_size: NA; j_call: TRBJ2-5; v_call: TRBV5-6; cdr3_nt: TGTGCCAGCAACTCCCCTAGCGGGAGAGGAGAAGGGGCCCAGTACTTC; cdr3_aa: CASNSPSGRGEGAQYF